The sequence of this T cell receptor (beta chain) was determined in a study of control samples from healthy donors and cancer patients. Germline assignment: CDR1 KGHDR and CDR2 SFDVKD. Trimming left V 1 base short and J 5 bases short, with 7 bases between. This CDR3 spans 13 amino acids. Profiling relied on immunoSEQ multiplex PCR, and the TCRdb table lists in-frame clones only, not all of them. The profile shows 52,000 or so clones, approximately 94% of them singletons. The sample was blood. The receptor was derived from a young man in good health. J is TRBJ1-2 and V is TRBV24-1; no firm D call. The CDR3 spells CATSDFRGYGYTF. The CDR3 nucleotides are TGTGCCACCAGTGATTTCCGAGGGTATGGCTACACCTTC.